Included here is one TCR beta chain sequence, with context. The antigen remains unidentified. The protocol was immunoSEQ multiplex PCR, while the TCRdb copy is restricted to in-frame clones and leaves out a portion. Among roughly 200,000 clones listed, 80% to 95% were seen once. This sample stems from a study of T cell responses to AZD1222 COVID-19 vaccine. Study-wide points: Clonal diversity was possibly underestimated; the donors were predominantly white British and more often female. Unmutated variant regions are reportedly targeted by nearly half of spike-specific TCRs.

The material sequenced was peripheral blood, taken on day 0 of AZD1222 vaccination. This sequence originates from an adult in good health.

The DNA of the CDR3 is TGTGCCAGCAGCGGTCCGGGACCGGAGCGCGAGCAGTACTTC. As protein: CASSGPGPEREQYF. The J gene is TRBJ2-7, the V gene TRBV28; D tentatively fits TRBD1 or TRBD2 (5 bases each). This CDR3 region has 14 residues. V shed 6 bases and J shed 6 bases, with 18 bases lying between them. Germline V CDR1 and CDR2: MDHEN, SYDVKM.